Each of the 27 T cell receptor beta chains below was sequenced from the same sample in a study of T cell repertoires in cytomegalovirus infection. No antigen has been assigned to these receptors. TCRdb re-called the reads through MiXCR, storing one row per CDR3 protein. The sample holds about 890,000 distinct CDR3 sequences, around 32% seen once. The material sequenced was cultured CD8+ T cells from PBMCs, taken from culture after CMV antigen stimulation. These receptors were taken from a human donor in good health (CMV status not recorded). Some clones in this sample may be carry-over from other donors' samples.

The chain employs TRBV6-2 or TRBV6-3 and TRBJ1-2; the D gene is possibly TRBD1 (5 bases). CDR3 length: 14 amino acids. With 2 bases removed from V and 4 bases from J, the gap between germline ends came to 11 bases. From germline, CDR1 is MNHEY and CDR2 SVGEGT. The DNA of the CDR3 is TGTGCCAGCAGTTACGAACAGGTCGGCTATGGCTACACCTTC. Protein sequence: CASSYEQVGYGYTF.

The V call is TRBV29-1, the J call TRBJ1-2, with 11 nucleotides matching TRBD1. This CDR3 spans 14 amino acids. V shed 6 bases and J 2 bases; nucleotides not matched to a gene: 5. Per germline, CDR1 SQVTM and CDR2 ANQGSEA. CDR3 coding DNA: TGCAGCGTCATGGGACAGGGGGTAAACTATGGCTACACCTTC. It translates to CSVMGQGVNYGYTF.

This rearrangement joins TRBV7-9 to TRBJ1-2; 7 bases fit TRBD1. J gave up 7 bases and V 5 bases, and 7 bases lay outside the gene matches. Germline-derived CDR1 and CDR2 are SEHNR and FQNEAQ (reference sequence). CDR3 length: 13 amino acids. The CDR3 loop reads CASSPDRDGGYTF. DNA of the CDR3: TGTGCCAGCAGCCCCGACAGGGATGGTGGCTACACCTTC.

This clonotype was detected ten times or more. V gene TRBV7-2 combines with J gene TRBJ1-1; D unclear. This CDR3 is built from 20 residues. Trimming removed 0 bases from V and 0 bases from J, with 23 bases in between. CDR1 is SGHTA and CDR2 is FQGNSA in the germline V gene. CDR3 coding DNA: TGTGCCAGCAGCTTAGCGGTATTACTCACCCCATCCTACCTGAACACTGAAGCTTTCTTT. As protein: CASSLAVLLTPSYLNTEAFF.

This clonotype was observed a few times. V usage is TRBV11-2 and J usage is TRBJ2-3; D is uncertain. Between the trimmed V and J ends, which lost 4 bases and 4 bases, there was a span of 12 bases. The CDR3 extends over 14 amino acids. Germline lookup yields CDR1 SGHAT and CDR2 FQNNGV. The CDR3 spells CASSSSGSADTQYF. The CDR3 DNA reads as TGTGCCAGCAGCTCCTCAGGCTCTGCAGATACGCAGTATTTT.

This chain links TRBV7-6 with TRBJ2-5; D is uncertain. Trimming stripped 6 bases from V and 1 base from J, with 12 bases between. The CDR3 consists of 14 residues. Germline CDR1 is SGHVS and CDR2 is FNYEAQ. The CDR3 sequence: CASSSPPGQETQYF. As DNA, the CDR3 is TGTGCCAGCAGTTCCCCCCCCGGCCAAGAGACCCAGTACTTC.

The CDR3 loop is CASSLDIYQGALTEAFF. DNA for the CDR3: TGTGCCAGCAGCTTGGATATTTACCAGGGGGCCTTGACTGAAGCTTTCTTT. This chain uses TRBV11-2 with TRBJ1-1; 8 bases agree with TRBD1. CDR1 is SGHAT, CDR2 FQNNGV, per germline. J lost 5 bases, V lost 3 bases, and 14 bases had no gene match. This CDR3 contains 17 residues.

V is TRBV4-1 and J is TRBJ2-1; D might be TRBD1 or TRBD2, each matching 6 bases. Looked up from germline, CDR1 is MGHRA and CDR2 is YSYEKL. V lost 5 bases and J 7 bases, leaving 21 bases between the germline ends. This CDR3 has 16 amino acids. DNA of the CDR3: TGCGCCAGCAGCACCCCCGCGCAGGGGAGGACAAATGAGCAGTTCTTC. Its translation: CASSTPAQGRTNEQFF.

J is TRBJ2-1 and V is TRBV11-3, with 7 bases fitting TRBD2. Germline V lookup: CDR1 SGHNT, CDR2 YENEEA. The CDR3 runs 15 residues. The V gene end was trimmed by 5 bases and the J gene end by 6 bases; junction bases not matched to a gene: 10. The CDR3 is CASSPGARGINEQFF. Here the CDR3 DNA reads TGTGCCAGCAGCCCCGGTGCGCGGGGGATCAATGAGCAGTTCTTC.

This clonotype was found a few times. This rearrangement joins TRBV6-2 or TRBV6-3 to TRBJ1-5; the D gene is possibly TRBD1 (5 bases). V lost 2 bases to trimming and J lost 11 bases, with 13 bases between them. The CDR3 sequence is 13 residues long. Germline V lookup: CDR1 MNHEY, CDR2 SVGEGT. DNA for the CDR3: TGTGCCAGCAGTTACGGGGGGAAGGGAGCCCAGCATTTT. Its translation: CASSYGGKGAQHF.

The chain couples TRBV6-2 or TRBV6-3 to TRBJ2-2, with D perhaps being TRBD1 or TRBD2 (5 bases each). Per the germline V gene, CDR1 is MNHEY and CDR2 is SVGEGT. Trimming left V 3 bases short and J 1 base short, with 18 bases between. The CDR3 consists of 18 residues. For the CDR3, the DNA is TGTGCCAGCAGTTATTCCCCAGGGAGAAACCGGAACACCGGGGAGCTGTTTTTT. It translates to CASSYSPGRNRNTGELFF.

The sample holds a few counts of this clonotype. The V call is TRBV6-2 or TRBV6-3, the J call TRBJ2-3, with 13 bases identical to TRBD2. CDR3 length: 17 amino acids. The V segment lost 0 bases and the J segment 5 bases; nucleotides outside the gene matches: 5. Per germline, CDR1 MNHEY and CDR2 SVGEGT. CDR3 in amino acids: CASSYSKTSGGKDTQYF. CDR3 DNA: TGTGCCAGCAGTTACTCGAAGACTAGCGGGGGGAAAGATACGCAGTATTTT.

This clonotype was observed a handful of times. The V gene is TRBV12-3 or TRBV12-4, the J gene TRBJ1-2, with 7 bases lining up with TRBD1. Germline trimming cut 4 bases from V and 8 bases from J; bases unmatched to any gene: 10. The CDR3 has 14 amino acids. The CDR3 DNA reads TGTGCCAGCAGTTCCTGGGACAGTCAGAGGGGCTACACCTTC. Protein sequence: CASSSWDSQRGYTF.

The rearrangement uses TRBV27 and TRBJ1-6; weak D call: TRBD1 (6 bases). CDR1 and CDR2 (germline): MNHEY, SMNVEV (reference sequence). The CDR3 loop spans 16 amino acids. V was trimmed by 7 bases and J by 8 bases, leaving 21 bases between them. This CDR3 reads CASKMRKRGGDSPLHF. The DNA for the CDR3 is TGTGCCAGCAAGATGAGGAAAAGGGGGGGAGATTCACCCCTCCACTTT.

This clonotype came up a few times. The rearrangement uses TRBV6-6 and TRBJ1-4; D is undetermined. The CDR3 sequence is 14 residues long. V lost 5 bases and J lost 5, with 12 bases in between. Germline V gene data show CDR1 as MNHNY and CDR2 as SVGAGI (reference sequence). The DNA for the CDR3 is TGTGCCAGCAGTCGGACGGGTCAAAATGAAAAACTGTTTTTT. It specifies CASSRTGQNEKLFF.

With respect to this clonotype: Being one base from a much bigger clone, this may be a read error. This chain uses TRBV7-3 with TRBJ2-1; 14 bases are shared with TRBD2. V shed 5 bases, J shed 6 bases, and the junction held 3 bases outside the gene matches. Germline V gene sequence: CDR1 SGHTA, CDR2 FQGTGA. This CDR3 has 15 amino acids. CDR3 in amino acids: CASSRTSGGSNEQFF. CDR3 in DNA: TGTGCCAGCAGCCGGACTAGCGGGGGGAGCAATGAGCAGTTCTTC.

This clonotype has only a few counts. V is TRBV12-3 or TRBV12-4 and J is TRBJ2-4; D may be TRBD1 or TRBD2 (5 bases each). This CDR3 has 14 amino acids. With 5 bases removed from V and 8 bases from J, the gap between germline ends came to 16 bases. CDR3 protein: CASSRPGTYDIQYF. Written as DNA, the CDR3 is TGTGCCAGCAGTAGGCCCGGGACGTACGACATTCAGTACTTC.

The V and J genes are TRBV29-1 and TRBJ2-7; 8 nucleotides line up with TRBD1. The CDR3 runs to 14 residues. Germline lookup yields CDR1 SQVTM and CDR2 ANQGSEA. The trim removed 5 bases at V and 2 bases at J, leaving 8 bases unmatched. DNA of the CDR3: TGCAGCGTTTATAGACAGGGGTCCACCTACGAGCAGTACTTC. As protein: CSVYRQGSTYEQYF.

The chain joins TRBV4-1 to TRBJ2-1; 11 bases fit TRBD2. The junction had 5 bases not matched to a gene; V was cut back by 0 bases and J by 7 bases. Germline CDR1 reads MGHRA; CDR2 reads YSYEKL. The CDR3 runs 16 residues. CDR3 nucleotide sequence: TGCGCCAGCAGCCAAGAAAGTAGCGGGGGGGCAAATGAGCAGTTCTTC. Its protein is CASSQESSGGANEQFF.

As concerns this clonotype: With a much larger clone just one base away, this may be a read error. The chain combines TRBV7-6 with TRBJ2-1; 9 bases are shared with TRBD2. Germline CDR1 and CDR2: SGHVS and FNYEAQ. The ends lost 4 bases at V and 6 bases at J; junction bases unmatched: 13. This CDR3 has 17 amino acids. CDR3 in amino acids: CASSSGVGTSTCNEQFF. The CDR3 nucleotides are TGTGCCAGCAGCTCAGGTGTGGGGACTAGCACCTGCAATGAGCAGTTCTTC.

J is TRBJ2-3 and V is TRBV6-1; D remains ambiguous. Trimming removed 6 bases at V and 0 bases at J, with 19 bases between. CDR3 length: 17 residues. The V gene's germline CDR1 is MNHNS and CDR2 SASEGT. CDR3: CASSPQEGTYSTDTQYF. As DNA, the CDR3 is TGTGCCAGCAGCCCCCAGGAAGGAACTTATAGCACAGATACGCAGTATTTT.

This chain joins TRBV20-1 and TRBJ1-6; D remains ambiguous. Germline loops: CDR1 DFQATT, CDR2 SNEGSKA (reference sequence). The CDR3 has 15 amino acids. The V and J ends lost 3 bases and 2 bases respectively, with 11 bases between them. The CDR3 loop reads CSARRRSPYNSPLHF. CDR3 bases: TGCAGTGCTAGGAGGAGGTCCCCCTATAATTCACCCCTCCACTTT.

This clonotype showed up just a few times. The chain employs TRBV19 and TRBJ1-1, with D perhaps TRBD1 (6 bases). There are 18 residues in the CDR3. Germline CDR1 LNHDA, CDR2 SQIVND (reference sequence). Trimming took off 4 bases at V and 0 bases at J, with 21 bases between the two ends. The CDR3 DNA sequence: TGTGCCAGTAGTACCGGCGGTGGGGGGGGCGAAGTGAACACTGAAGCTTTCTTT. This gives the protein CASSTGGGGGEVNTEAFF.

The chain has TRBV27 and TRBJ1-5; tentative D call: TRBD1 (5 bases). CDR1 and CDR2 (germline): MNHEY, SMNVEV (reference sequence). The CDR3 has 12 residues. V gave up 10 bases and J gave up 4 bases, with 11 bases separating them. The CDR3 coding sequence is TGTGCCACCCGGGAGGGGAATCAGCCCCAGCATTTT. Translation gives CATREGNQPQHF.

Ten or more counts support this clonotype. This sequence joins TRBV7-9 and TRBJ2-1; the D gene is possibly TRBD1 (6 bases). Trimming removed 5 bases from V and 2 bases from J, with 16 bases in between. The CDR3 is 16 amino acids. The germline gives CDR1 SEHNR, CDR2 FQNEAQ (reference sequence). The CDR3 region has the DNA TGTGCCAGCAGCCATACGGTTGGGGGCCCCTACAATGAGCAGTTCTTC. Amino acid sequence: CASSHTVGGPYNEQFF.

The V call is TRBV28, the J call TRBJ2-2; 10 bases align to TRBD1. The germline gives CDR1 MDHEN, CDR2 SYDVKM. This CDR3 contains 16 residues. V dropped 7 bases and J dropped 1; count of bases not matched to a gene: 6. This chain's CDR3 is CASKRTGGWNTGELFF. The DNA for the CDR3 is TGTGCCAGCAAACGGACAGGGGGGTGGAACACCGGGGAGCTGTTTTTT.

The chain joins TRBV27 to TRBJ1-2, with unresolved D. The CDR3 sequence is 17 residues long. Between the trimmed V and J ends, which lost 2 bases and 2 bases, there was a span of 18 bases. Germline values: CDR1 MNHEY, CDR2 SMNVEV (reference sequence). CDR3 sequence reads: CASSLTLSYSLNYGYTF. As DNA, the CDR3 is TGTGCCAGCAGTTTAACTCTGAGCTACAGTCTAAACTATGGCTACACCTTC.